This passage covers 8 T cell receptor beta chains from one sample sequenced in a study of blood T cells in healthy people across ages. Alongside a J-beta primer mix, a sample-barcoded 5' primer served in a second PCR lasting about 7 to 12 cycles. TCRdb reprocessed the 5' RACE reads via MiXCR and lists one record per CDR3 protein. Of roughly 790,000 distinct CDR3 sequences in the sample, about 40% were seen once. The sample was blood. These TCRs come from a woman aged 55-75 years in good health.

This chain connects TRBV3-1 to TRBJ1-6, with D possibly being TRBD1 (5 bases). Germline CDR1 reads LGHDT; CDR2 reads YNNKEL (reference sequence). V was cut by 5 bases and J by 14 bases, with 19 bases left in between. The CDR3 is made up of 14 amino acids. The CDR3 region has the DNA TGTGCCAGCAGCGATCCGGGAGTGGGACTCGCCCTCCACTTT. Residues: CASSDPGVGLALHF.

The chain couples TRBV6-5 to TRBJ2-5, with 8 bases lining up with TRBD2. The CDR3 is 14 residues long. In germline, CDR1 is MNHEY, CDR2 SVGAGI. V was clipped by 6 bases and J by 11 bases; unmatched bases: 14. The CDR3 protein is CASSPGLATNEQYF. The DNA of the CDR3 is TGTGCCAGCAGCCCCGGACTAGCTACCAATGAGCAGTACTTC.

This clonotype was detected only a few times. The J gene is TRBJ1-5, the V gene TRBV12-3 or TRBV12-4; 7 bases map to TRBD1. With 5 bases clipped from V and 7 bases from J, the junction kept 8 bases outside the gene matches. The length of the CDR3 is 14 residues. CDR3 region: CASSPIDREQPQHF. CDR3 coding DNA: TGTGCCAGCAGTCCAATCGACAGGGAGCAGCCCCAGCATTTT.

This clonotype came up a few times. The chain links TRBV3-1 to TRBJ2-1; TRBD1 might be the D (5 bases). This CDR3 spans 17 amino acids. From germline, CDR1 is LGHDT and CDR2 YNNKEL (reference sequence). Trimming stripped 0 bases from V and 0 bases from J, with 12 bases between. CDR3 sequence: CASSQEGPFSSYNEQFF. CDR3 nucleotide sequence: TGTGCCAGCAGCCAAGAGGGGCCCTTTAGCTCCTACAATGAGCAGTTCTTC.

Worth noting for this clonotype: At one boundary the junction diverges from the germline segment, which might be a read error. The chain employs TRBV7-9 and TRBJ2-5; 12 nucleotides match TRBD2. The CDR3 runs to 15 residues. The germline V gene has CDR1 SEHNR and CDR2 FQNEAQ (reference sequence). DNA for the CDR3: TGTGCCAGCAACAGACTAGCGGGGGACCAAGGGACCCAGTACTTC. It encodes CASNRLAGDQGTQYF.

The chain recombines TRBV20-1 with TRBJ2-7; no definite D call. Germline CDR1 reads DFQATT; CDR2 reads SNEGSKA (reference sequence). This CDR3 is 10 amino acids long. V was clipped by 3 bases and J by 3 bases, with 3 bases between them. The CDR3 protein is CSASGYEQYF. As DNA, the CDR3 is TGCAGTGCTAGCGGCTACGAGCAGTACTTC.

V usage is TRBV27 and J usage is TRBJ2-3; 7 bases match TRBD2. Germline CDR1 is MNHEY and CDR2 is SMNVEV (reference sequence). Unmatched junction bases numbered 3, after V lost 2 bases and J lost 4 bases. CDR3 length: 14 residues. This CDR3 is CASSLIRGADTQYF. DNA of the CDR3: TGTGCCAGCAGTTTAATTCGGGGGGCAGATACGCAGTATTTT.

The rearrangement uses TRBV5-1 and TRBJ2-1; no clear D gene. V lost 0 bases, J lost 6 bases, and 13 bases lay in between. Germline CDR1 SGHRS, CDR2 YFSETQ. The CDR3 is 15 amino acids. The CDR3 here is CASSLGPVRSNEQFF. The CDR3 DNA reads as TGCGCCAGCAGCTTGGGGCCAGTTCGATCCAATGAGCAGTTCTTC.